A selection of T cell receptor beta chains follows, all from one sample in a study of shared clonotypes between healthy human individuals. TCRdb's copy holds only in-frame clones and misses some; the assay was immunoSEQ multiplex PCR. The sample includes 300,000 to 400,000 clones, 74% of them seen just once. Sequenced input: memory CD4+ T cells sorted from blood. The receptors stem from a man aged 25 to 45 in good health. CDR3s leave out the opening cysteine and the closing phenylalanine or tryptophan. The order of the fields is V gene, J gene, CDR3 protein.

TRBV18	TRBJ2-7	ASSPRGQGVRYEQY
TRBV10-3	TRBJ2-2	AISERGSPTGELF
TRBV11-2	TRBJ2-4	ASSQDGKNIQY
TRBV5-4	TRBJ2-7	ASSNPMTDRGNEQY
TRBV5-4	TRBJ2-7	ASSLGGAQSYEQY
TRBV5-1	TRBJ2-6	ASSLAGAGANVLT
TRBV5-1	TRBJ2-2	ASSHQVLNLRGTSGIKSGELF
TRBV28	TRBJ1-5	ASSLLSWGLTATSNQPQH
TRBV28	TRBJ2-2	ASRTGQGETGELF
TRBV7-2	TRBJ1-3	ASSLGAVSGNTIY
TRBV10-3	TRBJ2-5	AISESRVADRGLETQY
TRBV27	TRBJ1-2	ASSLSALGGYT
TRBV28	TRBJ2-3	ASSLLDGTDTQY
TRBV18	TRBJ1-3	ASSPAGGTGNTIY
TRBV9	TRBJ1-1	ASSPQFTGSEAF
TRBV7-2	TRBJ2-5	ASSSQGAQTQY
TRBV28	TRBJ2-1	ASKKGEINNEQF
TRBV4-1	TRBJ2-7	ASSQRDSGAVLREQY
TRBV11-2	TRBJ2-5	ASSPPQETQY
TRBV7-2	TRBJ1-3	ASSFFPRVSGNTIY
TRBV5-4	TRBJ2-7	ASSGGTGFSYEQY
TRBV29-1	TRBJ2-3	SVEGSTTADTQY
TRBV7-8	TRBJ2-7	ASSFTGGWLDEQY